This T cell receptor (beta chain) comes out of a study of shared clonotypes between healthy human individuals. General study findings and limits: The low donor count limited represented genetic and exposure-history diversity.

Germline V gene sequence: CDR1 MDHEN, CDR2 SYDVKM. This CDR3 is built from 15 residues. V lost 5 bases, J lost 3 bases, and 9 bases stayed unmatched. Cells designated naive CD8 were CD45RO-negative and were positively selected for CCR7, with terminally differentiated effector memory CD45RA+ cells excluded. All participating donors were Caucasian adults from Nashville, Tennessee. Data came from immunoSEQ multiplex PCR; TCRdb stores just in-frame clones and leaves some out. The profile shows millions of clones, about 92% of them singletons. To note about this clone: Its antigen remains unknown.

This sequence originates from a man younger than 35 in good health. Some clones in this sample may be carry-over from other donors' samples. The chain has TRBV28 and TRBJ2-7; 8 positions match TRBD2. Input material: naive CD8+ T cells from PBMCs. CDR3 DNA: TGTGCCAGCAGTCCCCCCAGCGGGAGCTTCTACGAGCAGTACTTC. This sequence encodes CASSPPSGSFYEQYF.